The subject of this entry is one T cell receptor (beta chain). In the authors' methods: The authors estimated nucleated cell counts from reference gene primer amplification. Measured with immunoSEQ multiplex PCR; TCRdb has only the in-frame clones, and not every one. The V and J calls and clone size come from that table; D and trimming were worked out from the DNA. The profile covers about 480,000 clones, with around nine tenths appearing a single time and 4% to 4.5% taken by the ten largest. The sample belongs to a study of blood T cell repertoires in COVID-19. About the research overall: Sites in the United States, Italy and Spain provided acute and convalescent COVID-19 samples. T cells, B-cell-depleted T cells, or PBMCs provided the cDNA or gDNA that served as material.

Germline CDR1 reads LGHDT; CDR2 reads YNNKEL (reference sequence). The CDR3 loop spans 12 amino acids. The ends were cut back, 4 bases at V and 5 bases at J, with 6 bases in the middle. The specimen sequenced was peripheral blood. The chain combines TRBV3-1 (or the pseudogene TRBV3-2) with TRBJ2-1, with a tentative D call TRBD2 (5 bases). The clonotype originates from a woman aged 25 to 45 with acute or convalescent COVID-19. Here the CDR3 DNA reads TGTGCCAGCAGCCTGACTAACAATGAGCAGTTCTTC. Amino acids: CASSLTNNEQFF.